The 22 T cell receptor beta chains presented below share a single source sample, sequenced in a study of beta chain features in type 1 diabetes. TCRB transcripts that were expressed got sequenced, as all of the isolated RNA had been reverse transcribed. TCRdb's table, derived via immunoSEQ multiplex PCR, lists solely in-frame clones and lacks some. The sample has 200,000 to 300,000 clones, roughly 13% seen once; the top ten hold around 0.025%. The specimen sequenced was naive CD4+ T cells from blood. These receptors originate from a woman aged 40 to 50 in good health.

The chain employs TRBV6-1 and TRBJ1-2; D unresolved. Germline assignment: CDR1 MNHNS and CDR2 SASEGT. This CDR3 is built from 16 residues. Trimming stripped 0 bases from V and 7 bases from J, with 18 bases between. This chain's CDR3 is CASSEAGTGHQAGYTF. The CDR3 bases are TGTGCCAGCAGTGAAGCAGGTACTGGGCACCAGGCTGGCTACACCTTC.

The J gene is TRBJ2-5, the V gene TRBV9; D perhaps matches TRBD2 (5 bases). CDR1 and CDR2 from the germline V gene are SGDLS and YYNGEE. CDR3 length: 13 residues. V was cut by 4 bases and J by 5 bases, with 12 bases left in between. The chain's CDR3 is CASSRVGGETQYF. In nucleotides, the CDR3 is TGTGCCAGCAGCAGGGTTGGCGGGGAGACCCAGTACTTC.

This chain links TRBV6-5 with TRBJ2-7; no firm D call. Germline values: CDR1 MNHEY, CDR2 SVGAGI. The CDR3 contains 13 residues. V was trimmed by 2 bases and J by 3 bases, leaving 8 bases between them. The CDR3 here is CASSYGLNYEQYF. The CDR3 DNA reads TGTGCCAGCAGTTACGGCCTGAACTACGAGCAGTACTTC.

The chain couples TRBV5-6 to TRBJ1-1, with TRBD1 identical over 7 bases. Germline-derived CDR1 and CDR2 are SGHDT and YYEEEE. Trimming removed 5 bases from V and 1 base from J; junction bases left unmatched: 5. This CDR3 contains 14 residues. CDR3 bases: TGTGCCAGCAGAGGGACAGAAGAGAACACTGAAGCTTTCTTT. It specifies CASRGTEENTEAFF.

This clone was recorded a few times. The V call is TRBV7-8, the J call TRBJ2-5; D not certain. Trimming took off 2 bases at V and 2 bases at J, with 6 bases between the two ends. This CDR3 is built from 13 residues. CDR1 and CDR2 from the germline V gene are SGHVS and FQNEAQ. The CDR3 reads CASSLTVQETQYF. CDR3 in DNA: TGTGCCAGCAGCTTAACAGTTCAAGAGACCCAGTACTTC.

This chain connects TRBV6-5 to TRBJ1-1; tentative D call: TRBD1 (6 bases). CDR1 and CDR2 from the germline V gene are MNHEY and SVGAGI. The length of the CDR3 is 14 residues. The ends were cut back, 2 bases at V and 1 base at J, with 8 bases in the middle. CDR3 protein: CASSYGQTNTEAFF. CDR3 bases: TGTGCCAGCAGTTACGGACAGACGAACACTGAAGCTTTCTTT.

A remark on this clone: The same CDR3 can be traced to other DNA sequences in this sample. The chain joins TRBV2 to TRBJ2-7; 7 bases line up with TRBD1. CDR1 and CDR2 (germline): SNHLY, FYNNEI. There are 12 residues in the CDR3. Germline trimming cut 6 bases from V and 4 bases from J; bases unmatched to any gene: 3. CDR3 region: CASRTGFYEQYF. In nucleotides, the CDR3 is TGTGCCAGCAGGACAGGGTTTTACGAGCAGTACTTC.

This clone came up a few times. The rearrangement uses TRBV5-6 and TRBJ2-2; a weak D match, TRBD2 (6 bases). This CDR3 has 15 amino acids. Trimming removed 4 bases at V and 7 bases at J, with 17 bases between. The V gene's germline CDR1 is SGHDT and CDR2 YYEEEE. The CDR3 here is CASSGLFSGRGELFF. The CDR3 DNA reads as TGTGCCAGCAGCGGTTTGTTTAGCGGTCGCGGGGAGCTGTTTTTT.

This sequence joins TRBV4-1 and TRBJ1-2; D unclear. CDR3 length equals 13 residues. Looked up from germline, CDR1 is MGHRA and CDR2 is YSYEKL. V was trimmed by 0 bases and J by 2 bases, leaving 4 bases between them. For the CDR3, the DNA is TGCGCCAGCAGCCAAGACGAGAACTATGGCTACACCTTC. Protein sequence: CASSQDENYGYTF.

This clone came up a few times. The rearrangement uses TRBV10-2 and TRBJ2-7; D unclear. The CDR3 length is 13 residues. The germline V and J ends were trimmed by 6 bases and 2 bases, with 11 bases remaining between them. Germline values: CDR1 WSHSY, CDR2 SAAADI. The CDR3 DNA is TGCGCCAGCAGCCTCGAGATCCCCTACGAGCAGTACTTC. Amino acid sequence: CASSLEIPYEQYF.

This clone was counted a few times. V gene TRBV5-4 combines with J gene TRBJ2-6; TRBD1 agrees at 8 bases. J lost 3 bases, V lost 6 bases, and 11 bases had no gene match. Germline values: CDR1 SGHNT, CDR2 YYREEE (reference sequence). The CDR3 covers 17 residues. The chain's CDR3 is CASTPRAGGVGANVLTF. CDR3 sequence (DNA): TGTGCCAGCACCCCTCGGGCAGGGGGCGTTGGGGCCAACGTCCTGACTTTC. Full variable domain (outside the CDR3, taken from reference TRBV5-4 and TRBJ2-6): ETGVTQSPTHLIKTRGQQVTLRCSSQSGHNTVSWYQQALGQGPQFIFQYYREEENGRGNFPPRFSGLQFPNYSSELNVNALELDDSALYLCASTPRAGGVGANVLTFGAGSRLTVL.

The chain uses TRBV9 and TRBJ2-6, with D perhaps TRBD2 (6 bases). Germline V gives CDR1 SGDLS, CDR2 YYNGEE. Trimming left V 1 base short and J 3 bases short, with 14 bases between. The CDR3 has 17 residues. CDR3 DNA: TGTGCCAGCAGCGTAATGGGGGGAATAAGTGGGGCCAACGTCCTGACTTTC. Translating gives CASSVMGGISGANVLTF.

The chain carries TRBV5-1 and TRBJ1-2; TRBD1 agrees at 7 bases. Germline-derived CDR1 and CDR2 are SGHRS and YFSETQ. Trimming at V came to 4 bases and at J to 1 base, leaving 4 bases not matched to a gene. CDR3 length: 14 amino acids. The CDR3 bases are TGCGCCAGCAGCCCGGGACAGATTAACTATGGCTACACCTTC. It encodes CASSPGQINYGYTF.

There are a few counts of this clone. CDR3 sequence: CASSLVDRVQTQYF. The CDR3 DNA reads TGCGCCAGCAGCTTGGTGGACAGGGTTCAGACCCAGTACTTC. The rearrangement uses TRBV5-1 and TRBJ2-5; 8 bases agree with TRBD1. Germline CDR1 SGHRS, CDR2 YFSETQ. The junction had 4 bases not matched to a gene; V was cut back by 0 bases and J by 6 bases. This CDR3 comprises 14 residues.

This chain connects TRBV5-1 to TRBJ2-6; D not certain. Germline V lookup: CDR1 SGHRS, CDR2 YFSETQ. The CDR3 length is 16 residues. Trimming left V 3 bases short and J 2 bases short, with 12 bases between. CDR3 in amino acids: CASSSYSVAGANVLTF. The CDR3 DNA reads TGCGCCAGCAGCTCCTATTCGGTTGCTGGGGCCAACGTCCTGACTTTC. Based on the CDR3 plus reference TRBV5-1 and TRBJ2-6, the full variable domain is KAGVTQTPRYLIKTRGQQVTLSCSPISGHRSVSWYQQTPGQGLQFLFEYFSETQRNKGNFPGRFSGRQFSNSRSEMNVSTLELGDSALYLCASSSYSVAGANVLTFGAGSRLTVL.

This clone appeared a few times. The genes are TRBV25-1 and TRBJ2-3; 9 nucleotides agree with TRBD2. Germline assignment: CDR1 MGHDK and CDR2 SYGVNS. This CDR3 comprises 15 residues. The V gene end was trimmed by 4 bases and the J gene end by 4 bases; junction bases not matched to a gene: 6. In DNA, the CDR3 is TGTGCCAGCAGTGCTCTAGCGGGGAACGCAGATACGCAGTATTTT. Its translation: CASSALAGNADTQYF.

The CDR3 DNA is TGTGCCAGCAGCCGGACTAGCCCTCAAGAGACCCAGTACTTC. Translating gives CASSRTSPQETQYF. J is TRBJ2-5 and V is TRBV7-2; TRBD2 matches 8 bases. From germline, CDR1 is SGHTA and CDR2 FQGNSA. The CDR3 consists of 14 residues. V was pared by 5 bases and J by 2 bases, with 4 bases of the junction left unmatched. Supplemented by reference TRBV7-2 and TRBJ2-5, the full variable domain reads GAGVSQSPSNKVTEKGKDVELRCDPISGHTALYWYRQSLGQGLEFLIYFQGNSAPDKSGLPSDRFSAERTGGSVSTLTIQRTQQEDSAVYLCASSRTSPQETQYFGPGTRLLVL.

This clone was detected only a few times. This chain connects TRBV6-1 to TRBJ2-5; 7 bases align to TRBD1. CDR3 length: 14 residues. CDR1 and CDR2 (germline): MNHNS, SASEGT. V trimming: 4 bases; J trimming: 2 bases; junction bases outside the gene matches: 4. The CDR3 region is CASSVRDRQETQYF. Here the CDR3 DNA reads TGTGCCAGCAGTGTACGGGACAGACAAGAGACCCAGTACTTC.

V is TRBV11-2 and J is TRBJ1-6, with D uncertain. The CDR3 is 14 residues long. Germline lookup yields CDR1 SGHAT and CDR2 FQNNGV. V lost 7 bases and J 8 bases, leaving 15 bases between the germline ends. CDR3 nucleotide sequence: TGTGCCAGCAAGCGGCAGTCCGGCGATTCACCCCTCCACTTT. This encodes CASKRQSGDSPLHF.

V and J are TRBV27 and TRBJ1-6; 8 bases are shared with TRBD1. The V segment lost 5 bases and the J segment 13 bases; nucleotides outside the gene matches: 10. The V gene's germline CDR1 is MNHEY and CDR2 SMNVEV (reference sequence). The length of the CDR3 is 14 residues. CDR3 nucleotide sequence: TGTGCCAGCAGTGACGGACAGGGATATCTTCCCCTCCACTTT. This gives the protein CASSDGQGYLPLHF.

V usage is TRBV7-2 and J usage is TRBJ1-6; D is possibly TRBD1 (6 bases). The CDR3 sequence is 16 residues long. Trimming removed 6 bases at V and 5 bases at J, with 17 bases between. Germline lookup yields CDR1 SGHTA and CDR2 FQGNSA. The CDR3 DNA reads TGTGCCAGCAGTTTTATGGGAAGGGGGAATAATTCACCCCTCCACTTT. Protein product: CASSFMGRGNNSPLHF. The variable domain in full, with the rest retrieved from reference TRBV7-2 and TRBJ1-6, is GAGVSQSPSNKVTEKGKDVELRCDPISGHTALYWYRQSLGQGLEFLIYFQGNSAPDKSGLPSDRFSAERTGGSVSTLTIQRTQQEDSAVYLCASSFMGRGNNSPLHFGNGTRLTVT.

In this sample, this clone turned up a few times. V and J are TRBV19 and TRBJ2-5; maybe TRBD1 (6 bases). The CDR3 is 12 amino acids. V was clipped by 6 bases and J by 5 bases, with 10 bases between them. Germline V gene lookup returns CDR1 LNHDA and CDR2 SQIVND (reference sequence). This chain's CDR3 is CASRRQGETQYF. The CDR3 DNA reads TGTGCCAGTAGAAGGCAGGGGGAGACCCAGTACTTC.